A single sample gave rise to the 9 T cell receptor beta chains below, sequenced in a study of Tregs in tolerant kidney transplant recipients (dated by TCRdb to between 2018 and 2020). Libraries were made using the immunoSEQ multiplex PCR assay. TCRdb carries this immuneACCESS record with in-frame sequences only. Its versions omit some clonotypes, under half of them owing to an unresolved V gene in the studies checked, with the rest unexplained. For this sample there are over 70,000 clones; roughly 91% appear just once. About 1.6% of the sample belongs to the ten largest clones. The transplants used related donors along with nonmyeloablative bone marrow transplantation, and in the human trials mixed chimerism was transient. The sequenced sample was CD4+ T cells from blood (PBMCs), obtained 24 months after the transplant. These receptors were obtained from a human patient who received a combined kidney and bone marrow transplant. Some T cells may have been brought in with the graft after a transplant.

The gene calls are TRBV4-3 and TRBJ2-7, with D unclear. The CDR3 length is 15 residues. Germline V gene lookup returns CDR1 LGHNA and CDR2 YSLEER. Trimming shortened V by 3 bases and J by 0 bases, and 12 bases separated the two germline ends. CDR3 protein: CASSQAVLSSYEQYF. CDR3 in DNA: TGCGCCAGCAGCCAGGCGGTCCTTAGCTCCTACGAGCAGTACTTC.

The CDR3 reads CASSSGRGQETQYF. The CDR3 bases are TGTGCCAGCAGCAGTGGGAGAGGACAAGAGACCCAGTACTTC. The chain joins TRBV2 to TRBJ2-5, with D possibly TRBD2 on 5 matching bases. Germline CDR1 and CDR2: SNHLY and FYNNEI. The CDR3 runs 14 residues. Deletions cut 6 bases from V and 2 bases from J, with 13 bases between.

The rearrangement joins TRBV7-2 to TRBJ2-7, with D possibly matching TRBD1 (5 bases). Germline CDR1 is SGHTA and CDR2 is FQGNSA. The CDR3 length is 16 residues. Trimming shortened V by 1 base and J by 2 bases, and 15 bases separated the two germline ends. The CDR3 nucleotides read TGTGCCAGCAGCTTAGATCGGGCCAGGGCCCCCTACGAGCAGTACTTC. Residues: CASSLDRARAPYEQYF.

This clone was seen just once. The chain is built from TRBV5-4 and TRBJ2-5; D call uncertain. V gave up 0 bases and J gave up 4 bases, with 10 bases separating them. The CDR3 spans 14 residues. Germline assignment: CDR1 SGHNT and CDR2 YYREEE (reference sequence). CDR3 amino acids: CASSLGSTLETQYF. DNA for the CDR3: TGTGCCAGCAGCTTGGGGTCTACCCTAGAGACCCAGTACTTC.

The V call is TRBV28, the J call TRBJ1-3; no definite D call. The V gene's germline CDR1 is MDHEN and CDR2 SYDVKM. V lost 6 bases and J lost 0, with 12 bases in between. The CDR3 is 15 residues long. CDR3 in amino acids: CASRLQSSSGNTIYF. The DNA for the CDR3 is TGTGCCAGCAGGCTACAGAGCTCCTCTGGAAACACCATATATTTT.

This clone was observed a single time. This sequence joins TRBV4-1 and TRBJ2-5; 7 bases align to TRBD2. The germline V gene encodes CDR1 MGHRA and CDR2 YSYEKL. Trimming at V came to 1 base and at J to 1 base, leaving 3 bases not matched to a gene. There are 15 residues in the CDR3. The CDR3: CASSQAREIQETQYF. In DNA, the CDR3 is TGCGCCAGCAGCCAAGCGCGGGAGATCCAAGAGACCCAGTACTTC.

The J gene is TRBJ2-7, the V gene TRBV15; D is perhaps TRBD1 (6 bases). The germline V gene has CDR1 LNHNV and CDR2 YYDKDF (reference sequence). Between the trimmed V and J ends, which lost 1 base and 7 bases, there was a span of 17 bases. The CDR3 has 15 amino acids. The chain's CDR3 is CATSRGSTRGWEQYF. CDR3 coding DNA: TGTGCCACCAGCAGAGGAAGTACCAGGGGATGGGAGCAGTACTTC.

The chain combines TRBV5-5 with TRBJ2-2; TRBD2 aligns across 7 bases. The CDR3 totals 15 residues. After removal of 2 bases from V and 4 bases from J, the junction contained 5 bases not matched to a gene. CDR1 SGHKS and CDR2 YYEKEE come from the germline V gene (reference sequence). The CDR3 nucleotides read TGTGCCAGCAGCTTCAGCGGGACGGGCACCGGGGAGCTGTTTTTT. Amino acids: CASSFSGTGTGELFF.

The chain employs TRBV5-4 and TRBJ2-7; D remains unclear. Germline V lookup: CDR1 SGHNT, CDR2 YYREEE (reference sequence). V lost 4 bases and J lost 0, with 14 bases in between. CDR3 length equals 15 residues. The CDR3 bases are TGTGCCAGCAGCCTGAGGTACGGCAACTCCTACGAGCAGTACTTC. It specifies CASSLRYGNSYEQYF. Supplemented by reference TRBV5-4 and TRBJ2-7, the full variable domain reads ETGVTQSPTHLIKTRGQQVTLRCSSQSGHNTVSWYQQALGQGPQFIFQYYREEENGRGNFPPRFSGLQFPNYSSELNVNALELDDSALYLCASSLRYGNSYEQYFGPGTRLTVT.